The present entry profiles one TCR beta chain with its context. Its antigen is undetermined. Using unique molecular identifiers, the investigators prepared the TCRbeta library. TCRdb ran MiXCR on the PCR reads and lists one entry per CDR3 protein. The sample shows approximately 70,000 distinct CDR3 sequences, approximately 4.4% of them seen only once. The CDR3 loop spans 14 amino acids. CDR1 is LNHDA, CDR2 SQIVND, per germline (reference sequence). Trimming took 6 bases from V and 3 from J, leaving 13 bases between them. This record belongs to a study of T-cell reconstitution after alpha-beta-depleted transplantation in children. Regarding the study as a whole: T-cell counts and diversity at one year following transplant were attributed mainly to newly produced T cells.

The sequencing here drew on PBMCs, mostly from graft donor cells, taken 180 days after TCRalphabeta/CD19-depleted stem cell transplant. This chain uses TRBV19 with TRBJ2-3; D might be TRBD2 (6 bases). The clonotype was recovered from a boy under two years old who had a stem cell transplant for acute myeloid leukemia, so the T cells may come from the graft donor. CDR3 in DNA: TGTGCCAGTAGACCCGGGACTCCTACAGATACGCAGTATTTT. Residues: CASRPGTPTDTQYF.